This entry lists 20 T cell receptor beta chains sequenced from one sample in a study of T cells in Graves' hyperthyroidism and ophthalmopathy. From RNA transcripts, TCR beta CDR3 regions were amplified. The HTBI set primed first-round TCR CDR3 RT-PCR. MiXCR was run by TCRdb on the multiplex PCR reads, yielding one entry per CDR3 protein. Here the sample spans approximately 590,000 distinct CDR3 sequences, 35% to 55% being singletons. Sequencing input: peripheral blood or thyroid tissue (not recorded which). Receptor source: a woman aged 18-35 years with Graves' hyperthyroidism.

The chain combines TRBV7-3 with TRBJ1-6, with 8 bases identical to TRBD2. With the DNA end fitting TRBJ2-7 better, the J assignment may be wrong. CDR3 length: 14 residues. The germline V gene encodes CDR1 SGHTA and CDR2 FQGTGA. The CDR3 spells CASSEDSGRGEQYF. CDR3 nucleotides: TGTGCCAGCAGTGAGGACAGCGGGAGAGGCGAGCAGTACTTC.

This rearrangement joins TRBV19 to TRBJ2-2; D not resolved. CDR1 and CDR2 from the germline V gene are LNHDA and SQIVND (reference sequence). The CDR3 is 14 residues long. V gave up 3 bases and J gave up 1 base, with 6 bases separating them. The CDR3 loop is CASSISRNTGELFF. As DNA, the CDR3 is TGTGCCAGTAGTATTAGCCGGAACACCGGGGAGCTGTTTTTT.

With respect to this clonotype: Compared with germline, one end of the junction differs, possibly owing to a read error. The V and J genes are TRBV10-3 and TRBJ1-4, with D possibly TRBD1 on 6 matching bases. Per the germline V gene, CDR1 is ENHRY and CDR2 is SYGVKD. The CDR3 runs to 13 residues. The CDR3: CASSFRTAGQLFF. The CDR3 nucleotides read TGTGCCAGCAGTTTCCGGACAGCCGGTCAACTGTTTTTT.

The chain links TRBV6-5 to TRBJ2-7; 9 positions match TRBD1. Trimming at V came to 6 bases and at J to 3 bases, leaving 6 bases not matched to a gene. The germline V gene has CDR1 MNHEY and CDR2 SVGAGI. The CDR3 has 14 amino acids. In DNA form, the CDR3 reads TGTGCCAGCAGATCCGGGACAGGGTACTACGAGCAGTACTTC. This gives the protein CASRSGTGYYEQYF.

The chain couples TRBV24-1 to TRBJ1-1, with 7 bases aligning to TRBD1. Per the germline V gene, CDR1 is KGHDR and CDR2 is SFDVKD. CDR3 length: 14 residues. V was clipped by 7 bases and J by 1 base; unmatched bases: 5. CDR3 sequence: CATSKGATNTEAFF. The CDR3 DNA follows: TGTGCCACCAGCAAGGGGGCGACGAACACTGAAGCTTTCTTT.

The chain has TRBV12-3 or TRBV12-4 and TRBJ2-7; no firm D call. This CDR3 is built from 14 residues. Deletions cut 4 bases from V and 5 bases from J, with 15 bases between. CDR3 in DNA: TGTGCCAGCAGTTACCGATCCGGGTCCCACGAGCAGTACTTC. It encodes CASSYRSGSHEQYF.

The table lists this clonotype with many counts. The chain employs TRBV24-1 and TRBJ2-2; D is perhaps TRBD2 (5 bases). CDR1 KGHDR and CDR2 SFDVKD come from the germline V gene. Trimming shortened V by 3 bases and J by 3 bases, and 7 bases separated the two germline ends. The CDR3 is made up of 14 amino acids. The CDR3 region is CATSDGRDTGELFF. CDR3 in DNA: TGTGCCACCAGTGATGGGCGGGACACCGGGGAGCTGTTTTTT.

This clonotype was seen many times. The chain joins TRBV7-3 to TRBJ2-2, with 9 bases that match TRBD2. The CDR3 covers 16 residues. Germline values: CDR1 SGHTA, CDR2 FQGTGA. Trimming cost V 0 bases and J 2 bases; bases outside gene matches: 1. DNA for the CDR3: TGTGCCAGCAGCTTAACGACTAGCGGCAACACCGGGGAGCTGTTTTTT. Its translation: CASSLTTSGNTGELFF.

This clonotype appeared a single time. This chain links TRBV19 with TRBJ2-2, with D possibly matching TRBD1 (7 bases). Germline CDR1 is LNHDA and CDR2 is SQIVND (reference sequence). The CDR3 has 17 amino acids. The V end was cut by 0 bases, the J end by 3 bases, with 14 bases between. The CDR3 loop is CASSIDGGQRDTGELFF. The CDR3 nucleotides are TGTGCCAGTAGTATAGATGGGGGACAGCGGGACACCGGGGAGCTGTTTTTT.

This clonotype was recorded once. The V call is TRBV11-1, the J call TRBJ2-5, with 7 bases fitting TRBD1. The CDR3 has 16 residues. Germline V gene data show CDR1 as SGHAT and CDR2 as FQDESV (reference sequence). Losses at the gene ends were 5 bases for V and 5 bases for J; bases not matched to a gene: 14. CDR3 sequence: CASSARQGPARETQYF. CDR3 in DNA: TGTGCCAGCAGCGCGCGACAGGGCCCTGCCAGGGAGACCCAGTACTTC.

The J gene is TRBJ2-5, the V gene TRBV19, with D possibly being TRBD2 (5 bases). Trimming pared 5 bases from V and 4 bases from J, leaving 8 bases between. Germline V gene lookup returns CDR1 LNHDA and CDR2 SQIVND (reference sequence). This CDR3 has 12 residues. The CDR3 loop is CASSRRTETQYF. The CDR3 region has the DNA TGTGCCAGTAGTCGGAGGACAGAGACCCAGTACTTC.

This clonotype occurred many times. The CDR3 reads CASSAPGHTEAFF. The CDR3 DNA reads TGTGCCAGCAGCGCTCCCGGACACACTGAAGCTTTCTTT. V and J are TRBV2 and TRBJ1-1, with unresolved D. The CDR3 runs 13 residues. CDR1 SNHLY and CDR2 FYNNEI come from the germline V gene. V was clipped by 6 bases and J by 3 bases, with 11 bases between them.

This clonotype was detected a few times. The chain links TRBV2 to TRBJ2-2; weak D call: TRBD1 (5 bases). This CDR3 region has 16 residues. The V and J ends lost 8 bases and 1 base respectively, with 17 bases between them. Germline V CDR1 and CDR2: SNHLY, FYNNEI. CDR3 in DNA: TGTGCCAGCCGATTTCCTTTGACAGAGAACACCGGGGAGCTGTTTTTT. The encoded protein is CASRFPLTENTGELFF.

This clonotype was picked up many times. The chain links TRBV29-1 to TRBJ2-5, with D possibly being TRBD1 (6 bases). Germline values: CDR1 SQVTM, CDR2 ANQGSEA. The CDR3 runs to 13 residues. Trimming removed 5 bases from V and 5 bases from J, with 15 bases in between. The CDR3, as DNA: TGCAGCGTTAACTCCAGGGGAATCGAGACCCAGTACTTC. Translated, it gives CSVNSRGIETQYF.

This clonotype was recorded only once. The rearrangement joins TRBV15 to TRBJ2-5, with 14 bases that match TRBD2. The CDR3 is made up of 16 amino acids. V gave up 5 bases and J gave up 4 bases; unmatched junction bases: 6. In germline, CDR1 is LNHNV, CDR2 YYDKDF (reference sequence). The CDR3 loop reads CATSSGTSGSVETQYF. For the CDR3, the DNA is TGTGCCACCAGCTCCGGGACTAGCGGGAGTGTAGAGACCCAGTACTTC.

In this sample, this clonotype turned up a few times. This chain connects TRBV5-1 to TRBJ2-7; a possible D gene is TRBD2 (6 bases). This CDR3 has 14 amino acids. V shed 4 bases and J shed 3 bases, with 14 bases lying between them. Germline CDR1 reads SGHRS; CDR2 reads YFSETQ. The CDR3 coding sequence is TGCGCCAGCAGCCCCTGGGAGGTTGACTACGAGCAGTACTTC. This encodes CASSPWEVDYEQYF.

This clonotype was observed a handful of times. The genes are TRBV7-9 and TRBJ1-2; unclear D gene. The germline V gene encodes CDR1 SEHNR and CDR2 FQNEAQ (reference sequence). Trimming removed 10 bases at V and 2 bases at J, with 11 bases between. This CDR3 spans 12 amino acids. CDR3 DNA sequence: TGTGCCACCCCACTACAGAACTATGGCTACACCTTC. This encodes CATPLQNYGYTF.

V gene TRBV7-9 combines with J gene TRBJ2-5; D not resolved. Deletions cut 7 bases from V and 0 bases from J, with 15 bases between. Germline V gene sequence: CDR1 SEHNR, CDR2 FQNEAQ (reference sequence). The CDR3 sequence is 15 residues long. CDR3 protein: CASTREGNYQETQYF. CDR3 sequence (DNA): TGTGCCAGCACCCGCGAAGGCAACTACCAAGAGACCCAGTACTTC.

V and J are TRBV10-3 and TRBJ1-6, with D possibly being TRBD1 (5 bases). V shed 11 bases and J shed 6 bases, with 23 bases lying between them. CDR3 length: 16 residues. Germline lookup yields CDR1 ENHRY and CDR2 SYGVKD. In DNA, the CDR3 is TGTGCCTGGGTCCTTTCGCGGGGCGCGAGTAATTCACCCCTCCACTTT. This translates into CAWVLSRGASNSPLHF.

V is TRBV6-6 and J is TRBJ2-5, with D maybe TRBD1 (5 bases). This CDR3 has 15 amino acids. Trimming removed 5 bases at V and 2 bases at J, with 15 bases between. From germline, CDR1 is MNHNY and CDR2 SVGAGI (reference sequence). This CDR3 is CASSAADRAQETQYF. The DNA for the CDR3 is TGTGCCAGCAGTGCGGCCGACAGAGCTCAAGAGACCCAGTACTTC.